Sequencing of this T cell receptor beta chain was carried out in a study of long-term antiretroviral therapy in people with HIV (dated by TCRdb to the early 2020s). Regarding the research as a whole: Collection of the earliest samples took place about a decade ahead of the 2015 WHO recommendation for immediate ART, at a time when ART was typically delayed until CD4 counts fell. Whether ART initiation and durable HIV suppression were associated with changes in peripheral blood TRB repertoire composition and diversity was tested in a retrospective serial study. From some 28 adults with confirmed HIV infection, the cohort provided approximately 210 cryopreserved PBMC samples, gathered serially across a mean of around six years (range 1-12). Among the roughly 30 participants with HIV, eleven to twelve were female. No cross-contamination during QIAcube processing was shown when test extractions of a monoclonal T-cell line were performed alongside approximately 32 polyclonal samples.

The germline V gene provides CDR1 SGHVS and CDR2 FQNEAQ. Compared with germline, V lacks 1 base and J lacks 4 bases; bases without a gene match: 7. There are 16 amino acids in the CDR3, from cysteine to phenylalanine inclusive. Only the CDR3 DNA is retained, 48 bases long and in frame from the first base. The immunoSEQ hsTCRB v3.0 assay was used at survey level resolution to sequence the TRB variable region. A depth of roughly 40,000-55,000 T-cell genomes per sample was targeted for TRB sequencing. TRB libraries were pooled and sequenced on an Illumina MiSeq using a v3 150-cycle kit. As for the authors' bioinformatics: Analysis of repertoires was carried out in R inside a reproducible Nextflow workflow spanning QC, data transformation and analysis. LymphoSeq2, an R package for exploring AIRR-Seq data, was used to implement custom analyses. A handful of samples yielding fewer than 5000 total TRB sequences were excluded, leaving approximately 190 analyzed HIV repertoires. Among the roughly 190 retained HIV repertoires, approximately 61 were collected before ART initiation and approximately 130 after ART initiation. Each repertoire was downsampled to 5000 TRB nucleotide sequences, and summary statistics were averaged across 100 downsampling iterations. TRB sequences were retained for analysis only if CDR3 regions of at least seven amino acids were present. Diversity was assessed using a clonality score derived from Shannon entropy and using the Gini coefficient. In the repertoire networks, any two of the top 5000 CDR3 amino acid sequences were linked whenever the two sequences differed by an edit distance of one. Antigen specificity groups and MHC restriction were predicted for TRB CDR3 amino acid sequences with GLIPH2. Known CMV, EBV, HIV or tissue antigen associations were flagged by matching CDR3 amino acid sequences against VDJdb and McPAS-TCR. Pre-ART, post-ART and control groups were compared with Wilcoxon signed-rank tests and Holm-Bonferroni correction. TCRdb carries this immuneACCESS record with in-frame sequences only. Its versions omit some clonotypes, under half of them owing to an unresolved V gene in the studies checked, with the rest unexplained. The V and J calls and clone size are taken from that table; D and trimming were inferred from the DNA. In this sample the table shows 20,000 to 30,000 clones, 83% of which occur a single time. In total, the top ten clones hold around 24% of the sample.

Worth noting for this clone: Its antigen remains undetermined. No base quality information exists; no much larger clone differs at one position.

What the research found in general, with its limitations: Compared with controls, HIV repertoires had narrower CDR3 length ranges, and the network structure pointed to an antigen-experienced repertoire that shifted only slightly toward naive after ART. The samples were dated from about 2004 to 2017, and the ART regimens that were used may be less effective than current ART regimens. Inferences about post-ART repertoire changes were limited because no data were available on ART adherence, viral resistance or therapy changes. Because cell numbers in pre-ART samples were limited, unsorted PBMC were profiled instead of sorted CD4+ and CD8+ T cells. Limited PBMC availability meant only the TCR beta chain was sequenced, without alpha chain pairing. Starting ART was linked to a significant rise in TRB diversity, yet even with long-term ART the diversity remained significantly lower than in transplant donor controls. Expanded TRB clones identified before ART initiation dominated the repertoire across all time points, though the dominance fluctuated and decreased in many PLHIV after ART.

To be included, a participant needed at least one PBMC sample from before ART initiation plus at least two post-ART samples. Every participant with HIV received treatment in the United States of America. Before DNA extraction, cryopreserved samples containing about 0.9-10 million PBMC were thawed and washed. At the time of the earliest PBMC sample for each participant with HIV, ages ranged from about 20 to 54 years. Per participant, PBMC samples came from 1-4 timepoints prior to ART initiation and 2-8 timepoints following ART initiation, for a median of 7 samples. For every participant, serial HIV viral load, CD4+ T-cell count, ART history and demographic data were obtained. Using a Qiagen kit on a QIAcube, genomic DNA was extracted from unsorted PBMC, with samples processed in batches of 12.

This sequence was found in a man aged 45-60 years with HIV. The specimen comprised unsorted PBMCs, sampled 0.4 years after starting antiretroviral therapy. This receptor chain uses TRBV7-8 and TRBJ1-2; TRBD1 matches 9 bases in the middle. The encoded CDR3 is CASSLGQGQGVYGYTF. The nucleotide sequence is given as TGTGCCAGCAGCTTAGGTCAGGGACAGGGAGTCTATGGCTACACCTTC.